Sequencing of this T cell receptor beta chain was carried out in a study of shared clonotypes between healthy human individuals. Positive CCR7 selection of CD45RO-negative cells yielded the naive CD8 cells, and terminally differentiated effector memory CD45RA+ cells were excluded. Clones were sequenced by immunoSEQ multiplex PCR, and TCRdb holds only the in-frame ones, with some missing. The sample holds approximately 2,000,000 clones, 80% to 95% seen once. The source of this sequence is a man aged 18-30 years in good health. Some clones in this sample may be carry-over from other donors' samples. The sample taken for sequencing was naive CD8+ T cells from PBMCs.

This CDR3 is CASATGEGATEAFF. The CDR3 DNA reads as TGTGCCAGCGCCACGGGGGAGGGGGCCACTGAAGCTTTCTTT. V and J are TRBV7-6 and TRBJ1-1, with TRBD1 identical over 7 bases. Germline V gene lookup returns CDR1 SGHVS and CDR2 FNYEAQ. This CDR3 has 14 amino acids. Germline trimming cut 8 bases from V and 4 bases from J; bases unmatched to any gene: 10.